This T cell receptor (beta chain) was found in a study of blood T cell repertoires in COVID-19. At the level of the study: Researchers got acute and convalescent COVID-19 samples from the United States, Italy and Spain. Sample material is recorded as cDNA or gDNA derived from T cells, B-cell-depleted T cells, or PBMCs.

The CDR3 has 16 amino acids. Germline V gene data show CDR1 as LGHDT and CDR2 as YNNKEL (reference sequence). The V end lost 4 bases, the J end lost 2 bases, and 17 bases lay between the germline ends. Authors' analysis steps: Researchers report that nucleated cell counts were estimated from reference gene primer amplification. The method was immunoSEQ multiplex PCR; TCRdb's version includes in-frame clones alone and lacks a portion of them. From that table come the V and J calls and clone size; the DNA was used to work out D and trimming. The sample lists about 72,000 clones; approximately 90% were seen once.

This clonotype was obtained from a man between 65 and 79 years old with active or convalescent COVID-19. The rearrangement links TRBV3-1 (or the pseudogene TRBV3-2) to TRBJ2-5; a weak D match, TRBD2 (6 bases). Material for sequencing was peripheral blood. The CDR3 protein is CASSRRLQRVQETQYF. The CDR3 DNA follows: TGTGCCAGCAGCCGGAGACTTCAGCGGGTTCAAGAGACCCAGTACTTC.